A selection of T cell receptor beta chains follows, all from one sample in a study of blood T cell repertoires in COVID-19. Using immunoSEQ multiplex PCR, the repertoire was profiled, and TCRdb retains in-frame clones only, with some absent. The sample shows some 40,000 clones, around four fifths of them seen only once. Material: peripheral blood. Receptors were obtained from a man in his fifties with active or convalescent COVID-19. Both conserved end residues are part of each CDR3. The D gene is left open where the match is weak. A clone size is listed for some rows: how often the clone was seen (once, few, many), or a class if it is expanded.

D	size	J	V	CDR3	DNA
TRBD2	once	TRBJ2-3	TRBV7-8	CASSLSSGGYTDTQYF	TGTGCCAGCAGCTTATCTAGCGGGGGTTACACAGATACGCAGTATTTT
NA	NA	TRBJ2-1	TRBV7-9	CASSSIRGSSYNEQFF	TGTGCCAGCAGCTCAATTCGGGGGAGCTCCTACAATGAGCAGTTCTTC
TRBD1	once	TRBJ2-5	TRBV6-6	CASSYDREETQYF	TGTGCCAGCAGTTATGACAGGGAAGAGACCCAGTACTTC
NA	NA	TRBJ2-2	TRBV6-5	CASSSTSDTTGELFF	TGTGCCAGCAGTTCTACGTCGGACACCACCGGGGAGCTGTTTTTT
NA	once	TRBJ1-6	TRBV14	CASSPNSGYDSPLHF	TGTGCCAGCAGCCCGAATTCGGGGTATGATTCACCCCTCCACTTT
NA	once	TRBJ2-1	TRBV7-9	CASGSGGAVVNEQFF	TGTGCCAGCGGGTCTGGGGGGGCCGTGGTCAATGAGCAGTTCTTC
NA	once	TRBJ1-4	TRBV6-1	CASSELSGGNEKLFF	TGTGCCAGCAGTGAACTGTCAGGAGGTAATGAAAAACTGTTTTTT
NA	NA	TRBJ2-7	TRBV12-3/TRBV12-4	CASSLSRSHEQYF	TGTGCCAGCAGTTTAAGCCGGTCCCACGAGCAGTACTTC
TRBD1	NA	TRBJ2-2	TRBV30	CARTGRTGELFF	TGTGCCCGGACAGGGCGGACCGGGGAGCTGTTTTTT
TRBD2	NA	TRBJ2-3	TRBV7-8	CASSPRGDVRADTQYF	TGTGCCAGCAGCCCCCGGGGGGATGTCAGGGCAGATACGCAGTATTTT
NA	NA	TRBJ1-6	TRBV3-1/TRBV3-2	CASSLSRRGWNSPLHF	TGTGCCAGCAGCCTCTCCCGAAGGGGGTGGAATTCACCCCTCCACTTT
NA	once	TRBJ2-3	TRBV7-2	CASSLVGRGALDTQYF	TGTGCCAGCAGCTTAGTAGGCAGGGGCGCTTTAGATACGCAGTATTTT
TRBD1	NA	TRBJ1-4	TRBV5-6	CASSYLQGTPTNEKLFF	TGTGCCAGCAGCTACCTACAGGGGACCCCAACTAATGAAAAACTGTTTTTT
NA	NA	TRBJ1-5	TRBV27	CASRMTGFSNQPQHF	TGTGCCAGCAGGATGACAGGATTTAGCAATCAGCCCCAGCATTTT
NA	NA	TRBJ1-2	TRBV19	CASSIARGDYGYTF	TGTGCCAGTAGTATCGCCAGGGGCGACTATGGCTACACCTTC
NA	NA	TRBJ2-5	TRBV18	CASSPQGGGAKETQYF	TGTGCCAGCTCACCCCAGGGAGGGGGGGCGAAAGAGACCCAGTACTTC
NA	NA	TRBJ1-2	TRBV5-1	CASSLSTNYGYTF	TGCGCCAGCAGCTTATCTACTAACTATGGCTACACCTTC
NA	NA	TRBJ2-4	TRBV5-1	CASSLGQAKNIQYF	TGCGCCAGCAGCTTAGGACAAGCCAAAAACATTCAGTACTTC
TRBD2	NA	TRBJ2-5	TRBV3-1/TRBV3-2	CASSQSFSSGGQTQYF	TGTGCCAGCAGCCAAAGTTTTTCTAGCGGGGGGCAGACCCAGTACTTC
TRBD1	NA	TRBJ1-4	TRBV14	CASSKQGQANEKLFF	TGTGCCAGCAGCAAGCAGGGACAGGCCAATGAAAAACTGTTTTTT
TRBD1	NA	TRBJ1-6	TRBV11-2	CASSSGTANSPLHF	TGTGCCAGCAGCTCAGGGACAGCGAATTCACCCCTCCACTTT
NA	NA	TRBJ2-2	TRBV7-3	CASSLTPGASGELFF	TGTGCCAGCAGCTTAACTCCAGGGGCGAGCGGGGAGCTGTTTTTT
NA	NA	TRBJ1-6	TRBV11-2	CASSLGSSYNSPLHF	TGTGCCAGCAGCTTAGGCAGCTCCTATAATTCACCCCTCCACTTT
TRBD1	once	TRBJ1-4	TRBV7-2	CASSLSGGSMEKLFF	TGTGCCAGCAGCTTGTCAGGGGGTAGTATGGAAAAACTGTTTTTT
TRBD2	NA	TRBJ2-5	TRBV18	CASSRTSGAERTQYF	TGTGCCAGCTCACGGACTAGCGGGGCCGAGAGGACCCAGTACTTC
TRBD2	few	TRBJ2-5	TRBV18	CASSPLAGNSETQYF	TGTGCCAGCTCACCTCTAGCGGGGAACTCGGAGACCCAGTACTTC
NA	NA	TRBJ1-5	TRBV6-1	CASSEGGGNQPQHF	TGTGCCAGCAGTGAGGGGGGGGGCAATCAGCCCCAGCATTTT
NA	NA	TRBJ2-2	TRBV6-5	CASSYPRQANTGELFF	TGTGCCAGCAGTTACCCTAGACAGGCGAACACCGGGGAGCTGTTTTTT
NA	NA	TRBJ1-4	TRBV19	CASSSITATNEKLFF	TGTGCCAGTAGCTCCATAACAGCAACTAATGAAAAACTGTTTTTT
NA	NA	TRBJ2-2	TRBV5-4	CASSLGGTGELFF	TGTGCCAGCAGCTTGGGCGGGACCGGGGAGCTGTTTTTT
TRBD1	NA	TRBJ1-3	TRBV12-5	CASGSRTGLNSGNTIYF	TGTGCTAGTGGTTCGCGGACAGGGCTAAACTCTGGAAACACCATATATTTT
TRBD1	NA	TRBJ2-1	TRBV9	CASSGQGASYNEQFF	TGTGCCAGCAGCGGACAGGGGGCCTCCTACAATGAGCAGTTCTTC
NA	NA	TRBJ1-4	TRBV7-2	CASSSIRGGDNEKLFF	TGTGCCAGCAGCTCAATTAGGGGGGGTGATAATGAAAAACTGTTTTTT
NA	NA	TRBJ1-1	TRBV10-2	CASSQMNTEAFF	TGCGCCAGCAGTCAAATGAACACTGAAGCTTTCTTT
NA	NA	TRBJ1-5	TRBV28	CASTTQGYSNQPQHF	TGTGCCAGCACCACTCAGGGTTATAGCAATCAGCCCCAGCATTTT
NA	NA	TRBJ1-1	TRBV15	CATSRAPSRPEAFF	TGTGCCACCAGCAGAGCCCCGTCTCGTCCTGAAGCTTTCTTT
NA	NA	TRBJ2-6	TRBV3-1/TRBV3-2	CASSQAVLGTVSGANVLTF	TGTGCCAGCAGCCAAGCAGTTTTAGGCACAGTCTCTGGGGCCAACGTCCTGACTTTC
NA	NA	TRBJ1-2	TRBV6-2/TRBV6-3	CASSPMPLSYGYTF	TGTGCCAGCAGTCCGATGCCTCTATCCTATGGCTACACCTTC
TRBD2	NA	TRBJ2-1	TRBV5-1	CASSLGLAEQFF	TGCGCCAGCAGCTTGGGACTAGCGGAGCAGTTCTTC
NA	NA	TRBJ1-4	TRBV5-5	CASSLRPRDGEKLFF	TGTGCCAGCAGCTTGAGACCTAGAGATGGTGAAAAACTGTTTTTT
NA	NA	TRBJ2-7	TRBV6-5	CASSDGRGFNYEQYF	TGTGCCAGCAGCGACGGTCGGGGGTTTAACTACGAGCAGTACTTC
TRBD2	once	TRBJ2-3	TRBV3-1/TRBV3-2	CASSRAGENTDTQYF	TGTGCCAGCAGCCGAGCGGGGGAGAACACAGATACGCAGTATTTT